Listed here are 13 T cell receptor beta chains from one sample, sequenced in a study of Tregs in tolerant kidney transplant recipients. Only in-frame clones appear in the TCRdb table, and some are missing; sequencing was by immunoSEQ multiplex PCR. The table includes about 100,000 clones, 93% detected once. Mixed chimerism was transient after nonmyeloablative marrow transplants from related graft donors. Sequenced here: CD4+ T cells from blood (PBMCs), sampled 12 months after the transplant. The source is a human patient who received a combined kidney and bone marrow transplant. Some T cells may be graft donor cells.

This clone was seen only once. The chain is built from TRBV2 and TRBJ1-5; maybe TRBD1 (6 bases). The CDR3 extends over 16 amino acids. In germline, CDR1 is SNHLY, CDR2 FYNNEI. V was shortened by 4 bases and J by 0 bases, with 13 bases between the two germline ends. DNA for the CDR3: TGTGCCAGCAGTGTTCAGGGGCCGAATAGCAATCAGCCCCAGCATTTT. This translates into CASSVQGPNSNQPQHF.

Only one count was recorded for this clone. The chain links TRBV7-2 to TRBJ2-2; D is possibly TRBD2 (5 bases). This CDR3 region has 16 residues. V lost 1 base and J 5 bases, leaving 14 bases between the germline ends. Germline V gene data show CDR1 as SGHTA and CDR2 as FQGNSA. The CDR3 DNA reads as TGTGCCAGCAGCTTAGTCAACCGGGGATGGACCGGGGAGCTGTTTTTT. Protein sequence: CASSLVNRGWTGELFF.

The V gene is TRBV9, the J gene TRBJ2-3, with 9 bases lining up with TRBD1. Germline assignment: CDR1 SGDLS and CDR2 YYNGEE. Unmatched junction bases numbered 7, after V lost 4 bases and J lost 4 bases. CDR3 length: 15 amino acids. CDR3 nucleotides: TGTGCCAGCAGCACTCACAGGGGGCGTGCAGATACGCAGTATTTT. Protein sequence: CASSTHRGRADTQYF.

This clone was picked up a small number of times. The genes are TRBV9 and TRBJ2-3, with TRBD2 matching over 7 bases. Germline-derived CDR1 and CDR2 are SGDLS and YYNGEE. The V and J ends lost 3 bases and 1 base, in that order; junction bases with no gene match: 5. CDR3 length equals 15 residues. The CDR3 DNA is TGTGCCAGCAGCGGCACGGGGAGGGGCACAGATACGCAGTATTTT. Encoded protein: CASSGTGRGTDTQYF.

The CDR3 region has the DNA TGCAGCTCGGCCGGGTTCGGGGAGCTGTTTTTT. Protein product: CSSAGFGELFF. The V gene is TRBV20-1, the J gene TRBJ2-2; D gene unclear. The CDR3 has 11 residues. The germline gives CDR1 DFQATT, CDR2 SNEGSKA (reference sequence).

V and J are TRBV15 and TRBJ2-5; D is possibly TRBD2 (6 bases). The J call may be mistaken, given a closer DNA end match to TRBJ2-7. Germline CDR1 is LNHNV and CDR2 is YYDKDF (reference sequence). CDR3 size: 13 residues. CDR3 region: CATGRRAGYEQYF. Here the CDR3 DNA reads TGTGCCACCGGACGGAGGGCTGGTTACGAGCAGTACTTC.

The chain carries TRBV19 and TRBJ2-5; weak D call: TRBD2 (5 bases). Germline V gene lookup returns CDR1 LNHDA and CDR2 SQIVND (reference sequence). CDR3 length: 13 amino acids. Trimming removed 3 bases from V and 3 bases from J, with 8 bases in between. CDR3 residues: CASSIGVEETQYF. The DNA of the CDR3 is TGTGCCAGTAGTATCGGGGTCGAAGAGACCCAGTACTTC.

This clone has only a few counts. The chain employs TRBV6-6 and TRBJ2-7; D unresolved. There are 12 residues in the CDR3. V was clipped by 5 bases and J by 4 bases, with 9 bases between them. Per the germline V gene, CDR1 is MNHNY and CDR2 is SVGAGI (reference sequence). The CDR3 DNA is TGTGCCAGCAGTACCCAGAGGTACGAGCAGTACTTC. Encoded protein: CASSTQRYEQYF.

V usage is TRBV5-1 and J usage is TRBJ2-3, with 14 bases lining up with TRBD2. This CDR3 comprises 17 residues. CDR1 and CDR2 from the germline V gene are SGHRS and YFSETQ. Trimming took 4 bases from V and 2 from J; bases not matched to a gene: 6. DNA for the CDR3: TGCGCCAGCAGCGGACTAGCGGGGGGCCCCTCCACAGATACGCAGTATTTT. Translating it yields CASSGLAGGPSTDTQYF.

The chain joins TRBV5-1 to TRBJ1-5; no clear D gene. Deletions cut 3 bases from V and 5 bases from J, with 9 bases between. The CDR3 loop spans 13 amino acids. The germline V gene has CDR1 SGHRS and CDR2 YFSETQ. CDR3 DNA: TGCGCCAGCAGCTCGGAGCGAGATCAGCCCCAGCATTTT. Translation gives CASSSERDQPQHF.

The chain has TRBV7-3 and TRBJ1-3; 7 nucleotides align to TRBD1. V trimming: 4 bases; J trimming: 2 bases; junction bases outside the gene matches: 2. This CDR3 has 14 residues. Germline-derived CDR1 and CDR2 are SGHTA and FQGTGA. DNA for the CDR3: TGTGCCAGCAGCTCTACAGGGGCTGGAAACACCATATATTTT. It is translated as CASSSTGAGNTIYF.

V and J are TRBV4-1 and TRBJ2-2, with a tentative D call TRBD2 (6 bases). Germline V lookup: CDR1 MGHRA, CDR2 YSYEKL. This CDR3 region has 17 residues. With 1 base removed from V and 4 bases from J, the gap between germline ends came to 16 bases. This chain's CDR3 is CASSQGIGGRSTGELFF. The CDR3 bases are TGCGCCAGCAGCCAAGGCATTGGGGGGAGAAGCACCGGGGAGCTGTTTTTT.

V gene TRBV7-9 combines with J gene TRBJ2-1; D not resolved. The CDR3 contains 16 residues. Trimming took off 2 bases at V and 1 base at J, with 12 bases between the two ends. Per the germline V gene, CDR1 is SEHNR and CDR2 is FQNEAQ (reference sequence). The CDR3 spells CASSLNPGESYNEQFF. Here the CDR3 DNA reads TGTGCCAGCAGCTTAAACCCCGGTGAGTCCTACAATGAGCAGTTCTTC.